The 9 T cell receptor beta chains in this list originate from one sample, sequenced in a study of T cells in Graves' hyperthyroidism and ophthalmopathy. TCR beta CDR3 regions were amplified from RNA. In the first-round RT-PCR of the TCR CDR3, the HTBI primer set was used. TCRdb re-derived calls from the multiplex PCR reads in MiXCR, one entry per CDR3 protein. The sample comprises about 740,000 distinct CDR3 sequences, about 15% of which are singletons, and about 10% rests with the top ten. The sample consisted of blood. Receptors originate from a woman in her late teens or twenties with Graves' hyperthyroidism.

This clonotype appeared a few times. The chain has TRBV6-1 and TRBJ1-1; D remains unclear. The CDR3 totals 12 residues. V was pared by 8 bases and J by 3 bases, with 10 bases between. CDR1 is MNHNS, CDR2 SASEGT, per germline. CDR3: CASRGAHTEAFF. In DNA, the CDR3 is TGTGCCAGCCGTGGCGCTCACACTGAAGCTTTCTTT.

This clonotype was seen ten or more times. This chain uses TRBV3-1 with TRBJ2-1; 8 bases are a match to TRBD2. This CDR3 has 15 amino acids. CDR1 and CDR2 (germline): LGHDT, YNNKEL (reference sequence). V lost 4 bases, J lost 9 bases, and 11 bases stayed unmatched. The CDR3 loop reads CASSPPVAGNSEQFF. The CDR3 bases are TGTGCCAGCAGCCCCCCCGTAGCGGGAAACAGTGAGCAGTTCTTC.

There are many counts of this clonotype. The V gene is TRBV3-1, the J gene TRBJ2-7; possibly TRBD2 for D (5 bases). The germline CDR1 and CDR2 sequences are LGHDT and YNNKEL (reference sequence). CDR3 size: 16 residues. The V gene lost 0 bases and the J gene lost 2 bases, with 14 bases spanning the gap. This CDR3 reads CASSQERRAPAYEQYF. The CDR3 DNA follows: TGTGCCAGCAGCCAAGAGAGGCGGGCACCTGCCTACGAGCAGTACTTC.

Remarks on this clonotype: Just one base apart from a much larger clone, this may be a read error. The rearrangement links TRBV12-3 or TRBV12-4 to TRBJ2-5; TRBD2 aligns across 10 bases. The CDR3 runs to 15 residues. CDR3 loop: CAGRRSGREQETQYF. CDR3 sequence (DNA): TGTGCCGGCAGACGGAGCGGGAGGGAACAAGAGACCCAGTACTTC.

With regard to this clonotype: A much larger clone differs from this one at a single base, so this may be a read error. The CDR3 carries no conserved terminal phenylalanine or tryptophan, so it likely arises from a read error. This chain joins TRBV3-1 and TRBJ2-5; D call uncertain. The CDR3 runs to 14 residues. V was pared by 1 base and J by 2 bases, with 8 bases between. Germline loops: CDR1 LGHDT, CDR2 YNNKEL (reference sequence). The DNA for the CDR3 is TGTGCCAGCAGCCAAGTAGAGGCACAAGAGACCCAGTACTCC. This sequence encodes CASSQVEAQETQYS.

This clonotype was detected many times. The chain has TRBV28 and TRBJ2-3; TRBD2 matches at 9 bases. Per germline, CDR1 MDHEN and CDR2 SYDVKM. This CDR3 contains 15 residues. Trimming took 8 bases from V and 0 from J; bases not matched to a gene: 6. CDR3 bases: TGTGCCAGCGCGGGGGGGGGCTTTAGCACAGATACGCAGTATTTT. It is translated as CASAGGGFSTDTQYF.

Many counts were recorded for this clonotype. CDR3 bases: TGTGCCAGCAGTGAAGCAGGGGGACATCTCTACGAGCAGTACTTC. It codes for CASSEAGGHLYEQYF. The rearrangement links TRBV2 to TRBJ2-7; D perhaps matches TRBD1 (6 bases). Germline V gives CDR1 SNHLY, CDR2 FYNNEI. This CDR3 is 15 amino acids long. Trimming took off 0 bases at V and 3 bases at J, with 12 bases between the two ends.

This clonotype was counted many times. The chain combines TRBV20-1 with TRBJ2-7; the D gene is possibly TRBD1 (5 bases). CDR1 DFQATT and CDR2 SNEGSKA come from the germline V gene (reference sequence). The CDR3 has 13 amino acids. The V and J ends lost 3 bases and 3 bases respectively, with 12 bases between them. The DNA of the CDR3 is TGCAGTGCTAGCCCCAGGGTATACTACGAGCAGTACTTC. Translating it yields CSASPRVYYEQYF.

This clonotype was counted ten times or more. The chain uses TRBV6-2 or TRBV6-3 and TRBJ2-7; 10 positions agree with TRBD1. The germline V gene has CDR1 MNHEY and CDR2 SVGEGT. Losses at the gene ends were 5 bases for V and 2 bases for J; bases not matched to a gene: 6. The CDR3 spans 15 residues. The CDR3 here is CASSRPGTGAYEQYF. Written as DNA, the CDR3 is TGTGCCAGCAGTCGTCCCGGGACAGGGGCCTACGAGCAGTACTTC.